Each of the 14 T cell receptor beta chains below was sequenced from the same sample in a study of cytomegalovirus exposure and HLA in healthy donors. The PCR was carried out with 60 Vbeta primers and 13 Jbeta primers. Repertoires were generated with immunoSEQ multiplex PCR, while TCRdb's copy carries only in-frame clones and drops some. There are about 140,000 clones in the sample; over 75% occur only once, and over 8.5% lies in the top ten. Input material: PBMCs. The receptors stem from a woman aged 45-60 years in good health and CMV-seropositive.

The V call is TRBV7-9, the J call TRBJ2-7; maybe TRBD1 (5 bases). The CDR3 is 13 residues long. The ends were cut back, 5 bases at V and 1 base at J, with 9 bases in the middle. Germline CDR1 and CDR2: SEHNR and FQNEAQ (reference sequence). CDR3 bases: TGTGCCAGCAGCCCGAAGGGGTCCTACGAGCAGTACTTC. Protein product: CASSPKGSYEQYF.

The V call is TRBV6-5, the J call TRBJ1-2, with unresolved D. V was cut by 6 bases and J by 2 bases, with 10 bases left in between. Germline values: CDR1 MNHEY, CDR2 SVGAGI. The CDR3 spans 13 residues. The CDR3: CASRDLRNYGYTF. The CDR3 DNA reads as TGTGCCAGCAGGGACTTACGAAACTATGGCTACACCTTC.

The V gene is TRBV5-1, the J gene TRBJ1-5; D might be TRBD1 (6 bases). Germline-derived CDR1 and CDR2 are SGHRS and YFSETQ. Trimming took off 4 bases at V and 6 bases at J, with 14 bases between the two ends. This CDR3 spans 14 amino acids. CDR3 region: CASSPGIGGQPQHF. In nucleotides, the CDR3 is TGCGCCAGCAGCCCAGGGATAGGGGGTCAGCCCCAGCATTTT. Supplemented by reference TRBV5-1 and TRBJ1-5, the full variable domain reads KAGVTQTPRYLIKTRGQQVTLSCSPISGHRSVSWYQQTPGQGLQFLFEYFSETQRNKGNFPGRFSGRQFSNSRSEMNVSTLELGDSALYLCASSPGIGGQPQHFGDGTRLSIL.

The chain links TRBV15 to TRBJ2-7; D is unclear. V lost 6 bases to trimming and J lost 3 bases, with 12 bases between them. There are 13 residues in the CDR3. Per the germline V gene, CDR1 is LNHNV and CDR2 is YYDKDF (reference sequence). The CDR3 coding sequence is TGTGCCACCAGAGAAGAGAATGGCTACGAGCAGTACTTC. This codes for CATREENGYEQYF.

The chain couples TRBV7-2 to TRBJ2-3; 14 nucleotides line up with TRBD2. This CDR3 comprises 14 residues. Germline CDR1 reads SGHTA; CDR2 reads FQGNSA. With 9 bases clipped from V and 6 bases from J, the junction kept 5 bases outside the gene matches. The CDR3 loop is CASEGLAGVDTQYF. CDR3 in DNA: TGTGCCAGTGAGGGACTAGCGGGGGTGGATACGCAGTATTTT. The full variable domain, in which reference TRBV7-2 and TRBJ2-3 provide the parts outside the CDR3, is GAGVSQSPSNKVTEKGKDVELRCDPISGHTALYWYRQSLGQGLEFLIYFQGNSAPDKSGLPSDRFSAERTGGSVSTLTIQRTQQEDSAVYLCASEGLAGVDTQYFGPGTRLTVL.

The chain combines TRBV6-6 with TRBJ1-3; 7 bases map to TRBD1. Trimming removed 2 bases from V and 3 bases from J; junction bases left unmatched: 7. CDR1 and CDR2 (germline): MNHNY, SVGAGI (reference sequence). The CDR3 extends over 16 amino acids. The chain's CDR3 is CASSYQGSGGGNTIYF. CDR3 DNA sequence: TGTGCCAGCAGTTACCAAGGTTCAGGGGGTGGAAACACCATATATTTT.

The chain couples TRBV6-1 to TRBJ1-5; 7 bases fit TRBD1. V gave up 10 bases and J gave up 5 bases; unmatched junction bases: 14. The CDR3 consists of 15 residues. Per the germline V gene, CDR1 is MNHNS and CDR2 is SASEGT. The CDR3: CATTEVAGGYQPQHF. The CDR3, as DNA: TGTGCCACCACCGAGGTGGCAGGGGGATATCAGCCCCAGCATTTT.

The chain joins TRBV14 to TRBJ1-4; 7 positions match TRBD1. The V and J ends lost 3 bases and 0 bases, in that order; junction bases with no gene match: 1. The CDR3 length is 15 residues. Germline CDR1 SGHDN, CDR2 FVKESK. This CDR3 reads CASSQTGTTNEKLFF. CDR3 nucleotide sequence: TGTGCCAGCAGCCAGACAGGGACAACTAATGAAAAACTGTTTTTT.

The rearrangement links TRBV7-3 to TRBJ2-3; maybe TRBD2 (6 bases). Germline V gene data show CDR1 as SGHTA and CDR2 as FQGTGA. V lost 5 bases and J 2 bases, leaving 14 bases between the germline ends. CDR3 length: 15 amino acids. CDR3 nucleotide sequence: TGTGCCAGCAGCCCCGGGGACTCCACCACAGATACGCAGTATTTT. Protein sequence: CASSPGDSTTDTQYF. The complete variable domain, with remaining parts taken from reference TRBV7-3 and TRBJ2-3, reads GAGVSQTPSNKVTEKGKYVELRCDPISGHTALYWYRQSLGQGPEFLIYFQGTGAADDSGLPNDRFFAVRPEGSVSTLKIQRTERGDSAVYLCASSPGDSTTDTQYFGPGTRLTVL.

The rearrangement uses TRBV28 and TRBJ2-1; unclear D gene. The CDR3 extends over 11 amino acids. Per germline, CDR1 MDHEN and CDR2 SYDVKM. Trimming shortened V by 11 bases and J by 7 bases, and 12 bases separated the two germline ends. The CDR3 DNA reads TGTGCCTCCCCCCCCGGTAATGAGCAGTTCTTC. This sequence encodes CASPPGNEQFF.

The CDR3 sequence is CASSRTGDAQETQYF. In DNA, the CDR3 is TGTGCCAGCAGTCGGACAGGGGACGCCCAAGAGACCCAGTACTTC. This chain links TRBV28 with TRBJ2-5; the match to TRBD1 covers 9 bases. V lost 5 bases to trimming and J lost 1 base; unmatched junction nucleotides: 5. The CDR3 is made up of 15 amino acids. CDR1 MDHEN and CDR2 SYDVKM come from the germline V gene.

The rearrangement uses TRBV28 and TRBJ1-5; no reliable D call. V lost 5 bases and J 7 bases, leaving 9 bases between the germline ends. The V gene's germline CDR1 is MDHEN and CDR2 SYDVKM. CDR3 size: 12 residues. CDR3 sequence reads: CASSPGVQPQHF. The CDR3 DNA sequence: TGTGCCAGCAGTCCCGGGGTCCAGCCCCAGCATTTT.

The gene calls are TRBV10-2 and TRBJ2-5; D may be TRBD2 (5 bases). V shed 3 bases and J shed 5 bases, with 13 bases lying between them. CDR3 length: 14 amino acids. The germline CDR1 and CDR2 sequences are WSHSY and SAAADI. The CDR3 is CASSDFGGGETQYF. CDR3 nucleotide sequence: TGCGCCAGCAGTGACTTCGGAGGTGGTGAGACCCAGTACTTC.

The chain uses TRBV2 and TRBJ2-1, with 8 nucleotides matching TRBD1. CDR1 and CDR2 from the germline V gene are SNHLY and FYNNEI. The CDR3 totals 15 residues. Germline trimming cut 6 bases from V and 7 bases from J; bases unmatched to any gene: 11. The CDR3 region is CASRLGQGAGNEQFF. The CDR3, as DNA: TGTGCCAGCAGACTGGGGCAGGGGGCAGGTAATGAGCAGTTCTTC.